These 22 T cell receptor beta chains were all obtained from the same sample, sequenced in a study of human CD4 T cells and Enterobacteriaceae. Sorting took every CD4+ cell except CD45RA+CCR7+CD95- naive cells, reaching over 98% purity. Sequencing used immunoSEQ multiplex PCR; TCRdb keeps in-frame clones, though not all of them. Altogether roughly 28,000 clones are present, roughly 80% being singletons, with the ten largest covering around 0.96%. The sequenced sample was memory CD4+ T cells from blood. These receptors all come from a human donor in good health.

This clone was counted between two and nine times. This sequence joins TRBV19 and TRBJ2-1, with 10 bases fitting TRBD1. The V segment lost 7 bases and the J segment 7 bases; nucleotides outside the gene matches: 10. The germline CDR1 and CDR2 sequences are LNHDA and SQIVND (reference sequence). The CDR3 extends over 15 amino acids. CDR3 region: CASTSPGQGWNEQFF. In DNA form, the CDR3 reads TGTGCCAGTACCTCCCCGGGACAGGGGTGGAATGAGCAGTTCTTC.

This clone has only a few counts. The chain employs TRBV12-5 and TRBJ2-5, with D perhaps TRBD1 or TRBD2 (7 bases each). Trimming removed 5 bases at V and 3 bases at J, with 22 bases between. The CDR3 consists of 17 residues. The germline gives CDR1 LGHNT, CDR2 FRNRAP. CDR3 in DNA: TGTGCTAGTGGTCCCCTCGGAGACAGGGAGGGAGAAGAGACCCAGTACTTC. It yields the protein CASGPLGDREGEETQYF. Supplemented by reference TRBV12-5 and TRBJ2-5, the full variable domain reads DARVTQTPRHKVTEMGQEVTMRCQPILGHNTVFWYRQTMMQGLELLAYFRNRAPLDDSGMPKDRFSAEMPDATLATLKIQPSEPRDSAVYFCASGPLGDREGEETQYFGPGTRLLVL.

The chain is built from TRBV10-1 and TRBJ2-7; a weak D match, TRBD1 (6 bases). The V gene's germline CDR1 is WNHNN and CDR2 SYGVQD (reference sequence). Trimming removed 10 bases from V and 0 bases from J, with 19 bases in between. This CDR3 is 15 amino acids long. CDR3 nucleotides: TGCGCCACGAGTGGGTCCAGGGGCAACTCCTACGAGCAGTACTTC. It is translated as CATSGSRGNSYEQYF.

The gene calls are TRBV30 and TRBJ1-2, with D perhaps matching TRBD1 (5 bases). The CDR3 is made up of 14 amino acids. Looked up from germline, CDR1 is GTSNPN and CDR2 is SVGIG (reference sequence). The V end was cut by 4 bases, the J end by 7 bases, with 19 bases between. CDR3 residues: CAWTGLQGALGYTF. CDR3 bases: TGTGCCTGGACCGGGCTTCAAGGGGCTCTTGGCTACACCTTC.

The chain has TRBV9 and TRBJ2-1; 9 bases fit TRBD2. In germline, CDR1 is SGDLS, CDR2 YYNGEE. The CDR3 runs 15 residues. The V segment lost 3 bases and the J segment 5 bases; nucleotides outside the gene matches: 6. CDR3 DNA: TGTGCCAGCAGCGCGGCGGGAGGGCCGCACAATGAGCAGTTCTTC. Translation: CASSAAGGPHNEQFF.

There are a few counts of this clone. The chain is built from TRBV7-8 and TRBJ2-2; 11 nucleotides agree with TRBD1. V gave up 6 bases and J gave up 8 bases; unmatched junction bases: 11. Germline V gene data show CDR1 as SGHVS and CDR2 as FQNEAQ. The CDR3 has 16 residues. The CDR3 loop is CASRDRGRLDGGELFF. The DNA of the CDR3 is TGTGCCAGCAGGGACAGGGGGCGGCTAGATGGAGGGGAGCTGTTTTTT.

This clone was counted a single time. The V gene is TRBV7-9, the J gene TRBJ2-3; TRBD2 agrees at 10 bases. The germline V gene has CDR1 SEHNR and CDR2 FQNEAQ (reference sequence). The CDR3 is made up of 15 amino acids. The J segment lost 4 bases and the V segment lost 6 bases, leaving 7 bases of the junction unmatched. CDR3 residues: CASSSGTSVSDTQYF. The CDR3 DNA reads as TGTGCCAGCAGTTCCGGGACTAGCGTGTCAGATACGCAGTATTTT. Together with reference TRBV7-9 and TRBJ2-3, the CDR3 gives the full variable domain: DTGVSQNPRHKITKRGQNVTFRCDPISEHNRLYWYRQTLGQGPEFLTYFQNEAQLEKSRLLSDRFSAERPKGSFSTLEIQRTEQGDSAMYLCASSSGTSVSDTQYFGPGTRLTVL.

The CDR3 loop is CASRPLTGTNTEAFF. As DNA, the CDR3 is TGTGCCAGCAGACCCCTCACAGGAACGAACACTGAAGCTTTCTTT. The chain has TRBV6-5 and TRBJ1-1, with D tentatively TRBD1 (5 bases). Germline CDR1 reads MNHEY; CDR2 reads SVGAGI. The CDR3 length is 15 residues. Trimming shortened V by 6 bases and J by 1 base, and 15 bases separated the two germline ends.

The chain employs TRBV7-3 and TRBJ2-1; 8 positions match TRBD2. The CDR3 runs to 15 residues. Germline V CDR1 and CDR2: SGHTA, FQGTGA. The V and J ends lost 2 bases and 9 bases, in that order; junction bases with no gene match: 9. DNA of the CDR3: TGTGCCAGCAGCTTATCAGGACTAGCCTTCGGTGAGCAGTTCTTC. Translated: CASSLSGLAFGEQFF.

The chain has TRBV27 and TRBJ1-1; possibly TRBD1 for D (5 bases). The germline CDR1 and CDR2 sequences are MNHEY and SMNVEV (reference sequence). There are 16 residues in the CDR3. V dropped 2 bases and J dropped 0 bases, with 13 bases sitting between them. The CDR3 region is CASSLRGAGMNTEAFF. CDR3 in DNA: TGTGCCAGCAGTTTACGAGGGGCAGGGATGAACACTGAAGCTTTCTTT.

In this sample, this clone turned up once. This chain links TRBV9 with TRBJ2-1; no definite D call. V gave up 3 bases and J gave up 6 bases, with 19 bases separating them. CDR1 and CDR2 (germline): SGDLS, YYNGEE. CDR3 size: 16 residues. The CDR3 DNA sequence: TGTGCCAGCAGCGCCAGACTGGACCCCTTAGGCAATGAGCAGTTCTTC. This encodes CASSARLDPLGNEQFF.

V gene TRBV18 combines with J gene TRBJ2-1; D may be TRBD2 (6 bases). The CDR3 has 16 residues. V lost 6 bases, J lost 8 bases, and 23 bases lay in between. Germline V gene data show CDR1 as KGHSH and CDR2 as LQKENI. The CDR3 DNA follows: TGTGCCAGCTCCCCAAACGTCCCTAGCGCGGGCGATGAGCAGTTCTTC. Protein sequence: CASSPNVPSAGDEQFF.

The rearrangement joins TRBV6-6 to TRBJ1-2; D ambiguous. The CDR3 sequence is 12 residues long. Germline V gene sequence: CDR1 MNHNY, CDR2 SVGAGI (reference sequence). V gave up 4 bases and J gave up 2 bases, with 5 bases separating them. CDR3 nucleotides: TGTGCCAGCAGTTTGATAAACTATGGCTACACCTTC. It translates to CASSLINYGYTF.

The rearrangement links TRBV10-2 to TRBJ1-1, with D uncertain. The CDR3 sequence is 13 residues long. Between the trimmed V and J ends, which lost 6 bases and 2 bases, there was a span of 10 bases. In germline, CDR1 is WSHSY, CDR2 SAAADI. CDR3 in amino acids: CASREEPNTEAFF. The CDR3 DNA is TGCGCCAGCAGGGAGGAGCCAAACACTGAAGCTTTCTTT.

The gene calls are TRBV6-1 and TRBJ1-1; weak D call: TRBD1 (5 bases). The CDR3 has 15 residues. Trimming took 6 bases from V and 1 from J, leaving 15 bases between them. Germline assignment: CDR1 MNHNS and CDR2 SASEGT. The CDR3 DNA sequence: TGTGCCAGCAGGAGTACGACAGTGACGAACACTGAAGCTTTCTTT. Amino acids: CASRSTTVTNTEAFF.

The chain couples TRBV6-1 to TRBJ2-5; the D call may be TRBD1 or TRBD2 (5 bases each). Trimming left V 8 bases short and J 5 bases short, with 21 bases between. There are 15 residues in the CDR3. Germline CDR1 reads MNHNS; CDR2 reads SASEGT. CDR3 residues: CASGASSGVSETQYF. CDR3 nucleotide sequence: TGTGCCAGCGGGGCTAGCTCCGGAGTTTCGGAGACCCAGTACTTC.

The V gene is TRBV5-1, the J gene TRBJ2-3, with 15 bases identical to TRBD2. With 4 bases clipped from V and 3 bases from J, the junction kept 9 bases outside the gene matches. Germline loops: CDR1 SGHRS, CDR2 YFSETQ. The CDR3 consists of 18 residues. CDR3 protein: CASSHSGTSGRTTDTQYF. CDR3 nucleotide sequence: TGCGCCAGCAGCCACTCCGGGACTAGCGGGAGGACGACAGATACGCAGTATTTT.

The rearrangement links TRBV5-4 to TRBJ2-7, with 9 nucleotides matching TRBD1. Unmatched junction bases numbered 6, after V lost 2 bases and J lost 3 bases. The germline gives CDR1 SGHNT, CDR2 YYREEE (reference sequence). There are 15 residues in the CDR3. The CDR3 DNA follows: TGTGCCAGCAGCTTCGGTGGGACAGGGCTCTACGAGCAGTACTTC. Its protein product is CASSFGGTGLYEQYF.

The chain combines TRBV7-8 with TRBJ1-1; 7 bases are shared with TRBD1. There are 15 residues in the CDR3. The germline gives CDR1 SGHVS, CDR2 FQNEAQ. The V gene end was trimmed by 4 bases and the J gene end by 5 bases; junction bases not matched to a gene: 10. The CDR3 bases are TGTGCCAGCAGCTCTAAAGAGACAGGGTCGACTGAAGCTTTCTTT. Amino acids: CASSSKETGSTEAFF.

This clone occurred once. The chain combines TRBV6-1 with TRBJ2-5; a possible D gene is TRBD1 (6 bases). Looked up from germline, CDR1 is MNHNS and CDR2 is SASEGT. This CDR3 spans 16 amino acids. The ends were cut back, 2 bases at V and 5 bases at J, with 18 bases in the middle. The CDR3 sequence is CASSEPGLSRGETQYF. CDR3 sequence (DNA): TGTGCCAGCAGTGAACCCGGACTCTCAAGGGGGGAGACCCAGTACTTC.

Here the CDR3 DNA reads TGTGCCAGCTCCTCCGGGACAGACACCGGGGAGCTGTTTTTT. This gives the protein CASSSGTDTGELFF. V usage is TRBV18 and J usage is TRBJ2-2, with 7 bases fitting TRBD1. J lost 3 bases, V lost 6 bases, and 4 bases had no gene match. Germline V CDR1 and CDR2: KGHSH, LQKENI. The length of the CDR3 is 14 residues.

This clone was counted between two and nine times. The chain employs TRBV10-1 and TRBJ1-2, with 12 bases that match TRBD1. Looked up from germline, CDR1 is WNHNN and CDR2 is SYGVQD (reference sequence). This CDR3 contains 18 residues. V lost 5 bases to trimming and J lost 2 bases; unmatched junction nucleotides: 12. The CDR3 DNA sequence: TGCGCCAGCAGTCGAGGGACAGGGGGCCCACCTAGCAACTATGGCTACACCTTC. The encoded protein is CASSRGTGGPPSNYGYTF.